These 17 T cell receptor beta chains were sequenced from one sample in a study of blood T cell repertoires in COVID-19. This table comes from immunoSEQ multiplex PCR, and its TCRdb copy is limited to in-frame clones, with some not included. The sample has approximately 330,000 clones, about 87% seen once. Material for sequencing was peripheral blood. Receptor source: a man aged 25 to 40 with COVID-19, enrolled during active disease.

The chain has TRBV6-1 and TRBJ2-3, with 14 bases that match TRBD2. The CDR3 contains 18 residues. Looked up from germline, CDR1 is MNHNS and CDR2 is SASEGT. V trimming: 4 bases; J trimming: 1 base; junction bases outside the gene matches: 7. CDR3 loop: CASSARLAGGPGTDTQYF. Here the CDR3 DNA reads TGTGCCAGCAGTGCCCGACTAGCGGGAGGGCCGGGCACAGATACGCAGTATTTT.

The V call is TRBV7-9, the J call TRBJ2-7, with 7 nucleotides matching TRBD1. The V gene's germline CDR1 is SEHNR and CDR2 FQNEAQ (reference sequence). This CDR3 comprises 14 residues. Trimming removed 5 bases from V and 1 base from J; junction bases left unmatched: 5. The CDR3 DNA reads as TGTGCCAGCAGCGATTGGGACAGTTCCTACGAGCAGTACTTC. It specifies CASSDWDSSYEQYF.

V usage is TRBV6-2 or TRBV6-3 and J usage is TRBJ2-1; no clear D gene. The CDR3 totals 12 residues. The germline V gene has CDR1 MNHEY and CDR2 SVGEGT. V lost 2 bases and J 5 bases, leaving 4 bases between the germline ends. The DNA for the CDR3 is TGTGCCAGCAGTTACCCTGACAATGAGCAGTTCTTC. This encodes CASSYPDNEQFF.

The gene calls are TRBV18 and TRBJ1-5, with D possibly matching TRBD1 (5 bases). V gave up 6 bases and J gave up 5 bases, with 23 bases separating them. From germline, CDR1 is KGHSH and CDR2 LQKENI. The CDR3 has 17 residues. This chain's CDR3 is CASSPSSGKGLDQPQHF. The CDR3 bases are TGTGCCAGCTCTCCCTCCTCTGGTAAGGGGTTGGATCAGCCCCAGCATTTT.

This clone appeared a few times. V and J are TRBV5-1 and TRBJ2-7; 7 nucleotides agree with TRBD1. V was pared by 4 bases and J by 0 bases, with 7 bases of the junction left unmatched. The CDR3 runs 15 residues. Germline V gene data show CDR1 as SGHRS and CDR2 as YFSETQ. The CDR3: CASSPGTVGSYEQYF. CDR3 DNA: TGCGCCAGCAGCCCCGGGACAGTCGGCTCCTACGAGCAGTACTTC.

J is TRBJ1-1 and V is TRBV6-2 or TRBV6-3, with TRBD1 matching 7 bases. The CDR3 loop spans 14 amino acids. CDR1 is MNHEY and CDR2 is SVGEGT in the germline V gene. V was clipped by 6 bases and J by 2 bases; unmatched bases: 6. This CDR3 reads CASSRGQPNTEAFF. The CDR3 bases are TGTGCCAGCAGCCGGGGACAGCCCAACACTGAAGCTTTCTTT.

A single count supports this clone. The CDR3 DNA reads TGTGCCAGTAGTTCCAGAAGACTAGCGCGGGATGAGCAGTTCTTC. Its translation: CASSSRRLARDEQFF. The V and J genes are TRBV19 and TRBJ2-1; 8 bases agree with TRBD2. Germline loops: CDR1 LNHDA, CDR2 SQIVND (reference sequence). This CDR3 has 15 amino acids. J was trimmed by 8 bases and V by 5 bases; bases with no gene match: 11.

The table lists this clone with a few counts. J is TRBJ2-7 and V is TRBV30; TRBD1 might be the D (6 bases). The CDR3 consists of 13 residues. Germline CDR1 GTSNPN, CDR2 SVGIG (reference sequence). Between the trimmed V and J ends, which lost 1 base and 4 bases, there was a span of 11 bases. The DNA of the CDR3 is TGTGCCTGGAGTGGGGACAACAGTTACGAGCAGTACTTC. It codes for CAWSGDNSYEQYF.

This clone came up once. J is TRBJ2-7 and V is TRBV19; 10 nucleotides match TRBD1. This CDR3 spans 15 amino acids. Germline V lookup: CDR1 LNHDA, CDR2 SQIVND (reference sequence). V trimming: 5 bases; J trimming: 1 base; junction bases outside the gene matches: 5. CDR3: CASSPRTGGSYEQYF. The CDR3 region has the DNA TGTGCCAGTAGTCCTAGGACAGGGGGATCCTACGAGCAGTACTTC.

The genes are TRBV12-2 and TRBJ2-7; the tabulated D call, TRBD1, remains unverified against the DNA. TRBV12-2 is deemed a pseudogene. The CDR3 contains 16 residues. In DNA, the CDR3 is TGTGCAAGTCGCTTAGGGGGCAGGGGGTTTTCCTACGAGCAGTACTTC. Translating gives CASRLGGRGFSYEQYF.

This rearrangement joins TRBV28 to TRBJ2-7; 16 bases match TRBD2. There are 14 residues in the CDR3. The junction had 5 bases not matched to a gene; V was cut back by 4 bases and J by 11 bases. Per germline, CDR1 MDHEN and CDR2 SYDVKM. In DNA form, the CDR3 reads TGTGCCAGCAGTTCGGGACTAGCGGGAGGGCCGAAGTACTTC. It specifies CASSSGLAGGPKYF.

The V and J genes are TRBV15 and TRBJ2-1, with 9 bases matching TRBD2. V dropped 8 bases and J dropped 4; count of bases not matched to a gene: 24. The V gene's germline CDR1 is LNHNV and CDR2 YYDKDF (reference sequence). This CDR3 is built from 20 residues. In nucleotides, the CDR3 is TGTGCCACCGCAAGAAGTATTGGACTAGCGCAATCCCTGCGGTACAATGAGCAGTTCTTC. Protein sequence: CATARSIGLAQSLRYNEQFF.

The V gene is TRBV6-5, the J gene TRBJ1-1; no clear D. Germline lookup yields CDR1 MNHEY and CDR2 SVGAGI. V lost 0 bases and J lost 0, with 11 bases in between. This CDR3 is 16 amino acids long. The CDR3 region is CASSYSRSSMNTEAFF. The CDR3, as DNA: TGTGCCAGCAGTTACTCGAGGTCGAGCATGAACACTGAAGCTTTCTTT.

The CDR3 nucleotides read TGTGCCAGCGGGGTGGGGCAATTCACTGAAGCTTTCTTT. It yields the protein CASGVGQFTEAFF. This chain uses TRBV6-6 with TRBJ1-1, with D possibly matching TRBD1 (5 bases). Germline V CDR1 and CDR2: MNHNY, SVGAGI (reference sequence). This CDR3 spans 13 amino acids. V dropped 8 bases and J dropped 4 bases, with 14 bases sitting between them.

The gene calls are TRBV5-1 and TRBJ2-1, with no clear D. This CDR3 region has 13 residues. Per the germline V gene, CDR1 is SGHRS and CDR2 is YFSETQ. Trimming removed 1 base from V and 4 bases from J, with 6 bases in between. CDR3 coding DNA: TGCGCCAGCAGCTTGTCTATTTACAATGAGCAGTTCTTC. Its protein is CASSLSIYNEQFF.

The V call is TRBV5-1, the J call TRBJ2-1; 8 bases are a match to TRBD2. From germline, CDR1 is SGHRS and CDR2 YFSETQ. The CDR3 has 16 amino acids. V trimming: 2 bases; J trimming: 4 bases; junction bases outside the gene matches: 8. DNA for the CDR3: TGCGCCAGCAGCTTAATAAGCGGGGGCGGTTACAATGAGCAGTTCTTC. Amino acids: CASSLISGGGYNEQFF.

The V gene is TRBV7-3, the J gene TRBJ2-2; 9 nucleotides agree with TRBD1. CDR1 and CDR2 from the germline V gene are SGHTA and FQGTGA. V lost 1 base to trimming and J lost 5 bases; unmatched junction nucleotides: 2. CDR3 length: 15 residues. The CDR3, as DNA: TGTGCCAGCAGCTTAATGGGACAGGGAACCGGGGAGCTGTTTTTT. Protein: CASSLMGQGTGELFF. Full variable domain (missing parts from reference TRBV7-3 and TRBJ2-2): GAGVSQTPSNKVTEKGKYVELRCDPISGHTALYWYRQSLGQGPEFLIYFQGTGAADDSGLPNDRFFAVRPEGSVSTLKIQRTERGDSAVYLCASSLMGQGTGELFFGEGSRLTVL.